One and the same sample provided the 32 T cell receptor beta chains below, sequenced in a study of blood T cell repertoires in COVID-19. Sequencing was performed with immunoSEQ multiplex PCR; in TCRdb, only in-frame clones are kept and a portion is missing. The repertoire holds fewer than 90,000 clones, with about 80% as singletons. Input material: peripheral blood. The receptors originated from a human donor in a cohort sampled during active COVID-19.

This clone has just one count. A junction boundary mismatches the germline segment, possibly from a read error. The chain has TRBV19 and TRBJ2-7; 15 bases align to TRBD2. The CDR3 consists of 14 residues. Germline CDR1 and CDR2: LNHDA and SQIVND (reference sequence). CDR3 in amino acids: CASSPIGTSGRLAF. The DNA of the CDR3 is TGTGCCAGTAGTCCCATAGGGACTAGCGGGAGGCTCGCTTTC.

The chain has TRBV5-6 and TRBJ2-5, with D perhaps TRBD1 (6 bases). Germline CDR1 and CDR2: SGHDT and YYEEEE. This CDR3 comprises 14 residues. V dropped 4 bases and J dropped 1 base, with 11 bases sitting between them. The CDR3 DNA reads TGTGCCAGCAGCATTCCAGGGGTCCAAGAGACCCAGTACTTC. Protein product: CASSIPGVQETQYF.

V is TRBV5-8 and J is TRBJ1-4; the match to TRBD1 covers 9 bases. This CDR3 is 15 amino acids long. J lost 9 bases, V lost 7 bases, and 13 bases had no gene match. Looked up from germline, CDR1 is SGHTS and CDR2 is YDEGEE. In DNA, the CDR3 is TGTGCCAGCTATTTCCCTGGGACAGGGATGAAAAAACTGTTTTTT. Translation gives CASYFPGTGMKKLFF.

This chain connects TRBV5-4 to TRBJ2-2; D remains ambiguous. V was clipped by 1 base and J by 0 bases, with 4 bases between them. Germline lookup yields CDR1 SGHNT and CDR2 YYREEE (reference sequence). The length of the CDR3 is 14 residues. Here the CDR3 DNA reads TGTGCCAGCAGCTTGTCAGCGAACACCGGGGAGCTGTTTTTT. As protein: CASSLSANTGELFF.

The chain couples TRBV6-5 to TRBJ1-6; no firm D call. V was shortened by 8 bases and J by 0 bases, with 8 bases between the two germline ends. In germline, CDR1 is MNHEY, CDR2 SVGAGI. This CDR3 region has 14 residues. CDR3 bases: TGTGCCAGCCTATGGAGCTCCTATAATTCACCCCTCCACTTT. It encodes CASLWSSYNSPLHF.

The V and J genes are TRBV5-1 and TRBJ2-1; a weak D match, TRBD2 (6 bases). Germline V CDR1 and CDR2: SGHRS, YFSETQ. Trimming left V 5 bases short and J 0 bases short, with 15 bases between. The CDR3 loop spans 16 amino acids. DNA of the CDR3: TGCGCCAGCAGTGGAGGGTCGAGGAGCTCCTACAATGAGCAGTTCTTC. This codes for CASSGGSRSSYNEQFF. The whole variable domain, filled in from reference TRBV5-1 and TRBJ2-1, reads KAGVTQTPRYLIKTRGQQVTLSCSPISGHRSVSWYQQTPGQGLQFLFEYFSETQRNKGNFPGRFSGRQFSNSRSEMNVSTLELGDSALYLCASSGGSRSSYNEQFFGPGTRLTVL.

The chain has TRBV2 and TRBJ2-3; D remains unclear. Trimming stripped 5 bases from V and 1 base from J, with 7 bases between. Germline-derived CDR1 and CDR2 are SNHLY and FYNNEI. This CDR3 is 13 amino acids long. CDR3 bases: TGTGCCAGCAGTCAAATTCGCACAGATACGCAGTATTTT. Its translation is CASSQIRTDTQYF.

This clone was picked up a small number of times. The chain links TRBV20-1 to TRBJ2-5; the D gene is possibly TRBD2 (5 bases). The germline gives CDR1 DFQATT, CDR2 SNEGSKA (reference sequence). V was pared by 7 bases and J by 4 bases, with 10 bases between. This CDR3 is 11 amino acids long. CDR3 region: CSVNRGETQYF. CDR3 nucleotide sequence: TGCAGTGTTAACCGGGGAGAGACCCAGTACTTC.

The chain uses TRBV6-5 and TRBJ2-7; D gene uncertain. V was shortened by 6 bases and J by 4 bases, with 13 bases between the two germline ends. CDR1 is MNHEY, CDR2 SVGAGI, per germline. This CDR3 spans 13 amino acids. CDR3 sequence: CASRSLGSYEQYF. DNA for the CDR3: TGTGCCAGCAGAAGCCTCGGGTCGTACGAGCAGTACTTC.

This chain joins TRBV5-1 and TRBJ2-7; perhaps TRBD2 as D (6 bases). CDR1 is SGHRS and CDR2 is YFSETQ in the germline V gene. The germline V and J ends were trimmed by 2 bases and 2 bases, with 11 bases remaining between them. This CDR3 has 14 residues. The CDR3 sequence: CASSFAGTAYEQYF. In DNA form, the CDR3 reads TGCGCCAGCAGCTTTGCGGGAACGGCCTACGAGCAGTACTTC.

This chain joins TRBV4-2 and TRBJ2-4; TRBD2 matches at 13 bases. Germline CDR1 is LGHNA and CDR2 is YNFKEQ. The junction had 13 bases not matched to a gene; V was cut back by 2 bases and J by 3 bases. CDR3 length equals 20 residues. CDR3 DNA sequence: TGTGCCAGCAGCCAACTCACCGGGACTAGCGGGATTGGTGGCAAAAACATTCAGTACTTC. It codes for CASSQLTGTSGIGGKNIQYF.

The chain uses TRBV24-1 and TRBJ2-3, with D maybe TRBD1 (5 bases). V shed 3 bases and J shed 0 bases, with 9 bases lying between them. The CDR3 has 15 residues. CDR1 is KGHDR and CDR2 is SFDVKD in the germline V gene. Here the CDR3 DNA reads TGTGCCACCAGTGATCCGACAGAGAGCACAGATACGCAGTATTTT. This encodes CATSDPTESTDTQYF.

V usage is TRBV11-3 and J usage is TRBJ1-2; TRBD1 agrees at 9 bases. Trimming removed 6 bases from V and 7 bases from J; junction bases left unmatched: 12. The CDR3 sequence is 15 residues long. Germline V gene lookup returns CDR1 SGHNT and CDR2 YENEEA. As DNA, the CDR3 is TGTGCCAGCAGTAAGGGACAGGGTATATCAGGTGGCTACACCTTC. Protein sequence: CASSKGQGISGGYTF.

V is TRBV30 and J is TRBJ2-3; D not resolved. Between the trimmed V and J ends, which lost 3 bases and 4 bases, there was a span of 5 bases. The CDR3 has 11 amino acids. Germline CDR1 is GTSNPN and CDR2 is SVGIG (reference sequence). CDR3 coding DNA: TGTGCCTGGAGCCCGTCAGATACGCAGTATTTT. It is translated as CAWSPSDTQYF. The entire variable domain, with the rest obtained from reference TRBV30 and TRBJ2-3, is as follows: SQTIHQWPATLVQPVGSPLSLECTVEGTSNPNLYWYRQAAGRGLQLLFYSVGIGQISSEVPQNLSASRPQDRQFILSSKKLLLSDSGFYLCAWSPSDTQYFGPGTRLTVL.

The chain is built from TRBV14 and TRBJ2-4; D is perhaps TRBD1 (6 bases). V was clipped by 3 bases and J by 8 bases, with 14 bases between them. The CDR3 contains 14 residues. Germline assignment: CDR1 SGHDN and CDR2 FVKESK. The DNA for the CDR3 is TGTGCCAGCAGCCAGCAGGGGTCAGGGTACATTCAGTACTTC. It translates to CASSQQGSGYIQYF.

This clone was counted a single time. The V gene is TRBV11-2, the J gene TRBJ2-1; D unresolved. V gave up 0 bases and J gave up 4 bases, with 10 bases separating them. The length of the CDR3 is 15 residues. CDR1 is SGHAT, CDR2 FQNNGV, per germline. The CDR3 DNA follows: TGTGCCAGCAGCTTAGAAAGCCTACCGTACAATGAGCAGTTCTTC. Its protein product is CASSLESLPYNEQFF. The whole variable domain, filled in from reference TRBV11-2 and TRBJ2-1, reads EAGVAQSPRYKIIEKRQSVAFWCNPISGHATLYWYQQILGQGPKLLIQFQNNGVVDDSQLPKDRFSAERLKGVDSTLKIQPAKLEDSAVYLCASSLESLPYNEQFFGPGTRLTVL.

The rearrangement links TRBV19 to TRBJ2-1, with 10 bases fitting TRBD2. CDR3 length equals 14 residues. CDR1 LNHDA and CDR2 SQIVND come from the germline V gene (reference sequence). J lost 7 bases, V lost 3 bases, and 3 bases had no gene match. CDR3 DNA sequence: TGTGCCAGTAGTATGGGACTAGCGAGAAATGAGCAGTTCTTC. Translated: CASSMGLARNEQFF.

The J gene is TRBJ2-2, the V gene TRBV11-2; maybe TRBD2 (5 bases). Per the germline V gene, CDR1 is SGHAT and CDR2 is FQNNGV. Trimming took 4 bases from V and 2 from J, leaving 14 bases between them. The CDR3 totals 16 residues. The CDR3 here is CASSSWEKVNTGELFF. CDR3 in DNA: TGTGCCAGCAGCTCCTGGGAGAAGGTTAACACCGGGGAGCTGTTTTTT.

This chain uses TRBV6-1 with TRBJ2-5, with 12 bases matching TRBD2. V was pared by 4 bases and J by 0 bases, with 6 bases of the junction left unmatched. The germline CDR1 and CDR2 sequences are MNHNS and SASEGT. CDR3 size: 17 residues. The CDR3 nucleotides read TGTGCCAGCAGTGTGGCTAGCGGGAGGGCGTACCAAGAGACCCAGTACTTC. Translating gives CASSVASGRAYQETQYF.

The genes are TRBV9 and TRBJ2-3; D ambiguous. CDR3 length: 13 residues. Germline-derived CDR1 and CDR2 are SGDLS and YYNGEE. Trimming shortened V by 5 bases and J by 1 base, and 8 bases separated the two germline ends. CDR3 DNA sequence: TGTGCCAGCAGTGGCCTAGGCACAGATACGCAGTATTTT. Translating it yields CASSGLGTDTQYF.

V is TRBV6-5 and J is TRBJ2-3; D may be TRBD2 (5 bases). Trimming pared 2 bases from V and 7 bases from J, leaving 10 bases between. Per the germline V gene, CDR1 is MNHEY and CDR2 is SVGAGI. This CDR3 spans 13 amino acids. The CDR3 bases are TGTGCCAGCAGTTACCCCGGGAAAAATACGCAGTATTTT. It specifies CASSYPGKNTQYF.

This rearrangement joins TRBV24-1 to TRBJ2-7, with D tentatively TRBD1 (5 bases). The germline CDR1 and CDR2 sequences are KGHDR and SFDVKD. This CDR3 is 13 amino acids long. V was cut by 9 bases and J by 4 bases, with 15 bases left in between. The CDR3, as DNA: TGTGCCACCCTACGGACCAGGGCTTACGAGCAGTACTTC. Translated, it gives CATLRTRAYEQYF.

The chain links TRBV29-1 to TRBJ2-3; a weak D match, TRBD1 (5 bases). V dropped 5 bases and J dropped 2 bases, with 8 bases sitting between them. The CDR3 is made up of 12 amino acids. Germline V lookup: CDR1 SQVTM, CDR2 ANQGSEA. CDR3 in DNA: TGCAGCGTTCGACAGAACACAGATACGCAGTATTTT. It is translated as CSVRQNTDTQYF.

The V and J genes are TRBV28 and TRBJ2-7; 8 positions agree with TRBD2. There are 16 residues in the CDR3. Trimming took 3 bases from V and 2 from J; bases not matched to a gene: 9. The germline gives CDR1 MDHEN, CDR2 SYDVKM. CDR3 region: CASSFRGGRWTYEQYF. CDR3 DNA: TGTGCCAGCAGTTTCCGGGGGGGCAGGTGGACCTACGAGCAGTACTTC. The complete variable domain, with remaining parts taken from reference TRBV28 and TRBJ2-7, reads DVKVTQSSRYLVKRTGEKVFLECVQDMDHENMFWYRQDPGLGLRLIYFSYDVKMKEKGDIPEGYSVSREKKERFSLILESASTNQTSMYLCASSFRGGRWTYEQYFGPGTRLTVT.

The chain is built from TRBV7-2 and TRBJ2-3; no clear D gene. From germline, CDR1 is SGHTA and CDR2 FQGNSA. The CDR3 loop spans 12 amino acids. V lost 5 bases and J 4 bases, leaving 7 bases between the germline ends. The CDR3 is CASSPTADTQYF. Written as DNA, the CDR3 is TGTGCCAGCAGCCCGACTGCAGATACGCAGTATTTT.

Here the CDR3 DNA reads TGCGCCAGCAGCCAAGGGACTACCACCAGTGAGCAGTTCTTC. This translates into CASSQGTTTSEQFF. V and J are TRBV4-3 and TRBJ2-1; tentative D call: TRBD2 (6 bases). The ends were cut back, 1 base at V and 9 bases at J, with 13 bases in the middle. Germline assignment: CDR1 LGHNA and CDR2 YSLEER. The CDR3 loop spans 14 amino acids.

J is TRBJ2-3 and V is TRBV24-1; D call uncertain. The V gene's germline CDR1 is KGHDR and CDR2 SFDVKD. This CDR3 region has 11 residues. Trimming cost V 5 bases and J 8 bases, with 7 bases left between them. CDR3 sequence: CATSGGTTQYF. CDR3 in DNA: TGTGCCACCAGTGGCGGTACTACGCAGTATTTT.

This clone was detected only once. This CDR3 reads CASSTGGVEQYF. CDR3 bases: TGTGCCAGCAGCACAGGGGGCGTCGAGCAGTACTTC. The chain couples TRBV12-3 or TRBV12-4 to TRBJ2-7, with TRBD1 identical over 9 bases. V gave up 6 bases and J gave up 6 bases; unmatched junction bases: 3. The CDR3 spans 12 residues.

This chain connects TRBV28 to TRBJ2-1, with 12 bases matching TRBD2. Trimming cost V 3 bases and J 7 bases; bases outside gene matches: 7. CDR3 length: 16 residues. Germline CDR1 MDHEN, CDR2 SYDVKM. For the CDR3, the DNA is TGTGCCAGCAGTTTGTTGACTAGCGGGAGCTTGAATGAGCAGTTCTTC. Protein: CASSLLTSGSLNEQFF.

The chain recombines TRBV19 with TRBJ1-4, with D unclear. The CDR3 sequence is 13 residues long. CDR1 is LNHDA, CDR2 SQIVND, per germline (reference sequence). The germline V and J ends were trimmed by 5 bases and 8 bases, with 12 bases remaining between them. For the CDR3, the DNA is TGTGCCAGTAGTCCAAGGACTGAGGAAAAACTGTTTTTT. Its protein product is CASSPRTEEKLFF.

The chain couples TRBV29-1 to TRBJ1-2; D might be TRBD1 (5 bases). The CDR3 sequence is 12 residues long. V was cut by 0 bases and J by 4 bases, with 6 bases left in between. CDR1 and CDR2 from the germline V gene are SQVTM and ANQGSEA. This CDR3 is CSVEEGAYGYTF. CDR3 sequence (DNA): TGCAGCGTTGAAGAAGGGGCCTATGGCTACACCTTC. The full variable domain, rest sourced from reference TRBV29-1 and TRBJ1-2, is SAVISQKPSRDICQRGTSLTIQCQVDSQVTMMFWYRQQPGQSLTLIATANQGSEATYESGFVIDKFPISRPNLTFSTLTVSNMSPEDSSIYLCSVEEGAYGYTFGSGTRLTVV.

This chain uses TRBV30 with TRBJ2-5, with 8 bases identical to TRBD1. CDR1 GTSNPN and CDR2 SVGIG come from the germline V gene (reference sequence). V gave up 2 bases and J gave up 1 base; unmatched junction bases: 9. CDR3 length: 16 amino acids. The CDR3 sequence: CAWSLWGQGAQETQYF. For the CDR3, the DNA is TGTGCCTGGAGTTTGTGGGGGCAGGGGGCCCAAGAGACCCAGTACTTC.